A selection of T cell receptor beta chains follows, all from one sample in a study of blood T cell repertoires in COVID-19. Repertoires were generated with immunoSEQ multiplex PCR, while TCRdb's copy carries only in-frame clones and drops some. The sample lists 250,000 to 350,000 clones, more than 85% occurring once. Sequenced sample: peripheral blood. These receptors all come from a man aged 30 to 39 with acute or convalescent COVID-19. Each CDR3 is given with its conserved first and last residue. The D gene is left open where the match is weak. Clone size is shown for a subset of rows, as once, few, many or a class of expanded clone.

abundance: -
j_gene: TRBJ2-7
d_gene: TRBD1
v_gene: TRBV5-4
CDR3aa: CASSRDRVGYEQYF
CDR3nt: TGTGCCAGCAGCCGGGACAGGGTTGGCTACGAGCAGTACTTC

abundance: -
j_gene: TRBJ1-2
d_gene: TRBD1
v_gene: TRBV6-5
CDR3aa: CASSSPGQGYGYTF
CDR3nt: TGTGCCAGCAGTTCCCCGGGACAGGGGTATGGCTACACCTTC

abundance: -
j_gene: TRBJ1-5
d_gene: TRBD1
v_gene: TRBV19
CDR3aa: CASSSGSGGGGQPQHF
CDR3nt: TGTGCCAGTAGTAGCGGGTCAGGGGGCGGAGGACAGCCCCAGCATTTT

abundance: -
j_gene: TRBJ2-7
d_gene: TRBD1
v_gene: TRBV30
CDR3aa: CACSSGQGVYEQYF
CDR3nt: TGTGCCTGCTCGTCGGGGCAGGGGGTCTACGAGCAGTACTTC

abundance: -
j_gene: TRBJ2-2
d_gene: -
v_gene: TRBV30
CDR3aa: CAWSVGRTGELFF
CDR3nt: TGTGCCTGGAGTGTGGGCCGGACCGGGGAGCTGTTTTTT

abundance: -
j_gene: TRBJ2-1
d_gene: -
v_gene: TRBV11-1
CDR3aa: CASSLASTGLTPNEQFF
CDR3nt: TGTGCCAGCAGCTTAGCTTCGACAGGATTGACCCCCAATGAGCAGTTCTTC

abundance: -
j_gene: TRBJ2-7
d_gene: TRBD2
v_gene: TRBV12-3/TRBV12-4
CDR3aa: CASRAGGTYEQYF
CDR3nt: TGTGCCAGCAGAGCGGGAGGAACCTACGAGCAGTACTTC

abundance: -
j_gene: TRBJ1-2
d_gene: TRBD1
v_gene: TRBV6-5
CDR3aa: CASSLGQGGYGYTF
CDR3nt: TGTGCCAGCAGCCTCGGACAGGGAGGCTATGGCTACACCTTC

abundance: -
j_gene: TRBJ1-1
d_gene: TRBD1
v_gene: TRBV28
CDR3aa: CASQRQGPGLRSEAFF
CDR3nt: TGTGCCAGCCAGAGACAGGGTCCGGGGTTGCGGTCTGAAGCTTTCTTT

abundance: -
j_gene: TRBJ1-3
d_gene: -
v_gene: TRBV11-1
CDR3aa: CASSSGLLSSGNTIYF
CDR3nt: TGTGCCAGCAGCTCGGGACTCCTCAGCTCTGGAAACACCATATATTTT

abundance: -
j_gene: TRBJ1-6
d_gene: -
v_gene: TRBV7-6
CDR3aa: CASSLAGNNSPLHF
CDR3nt: TGTGCCAGCAGCTTAGCCGGGAATAATTCACCCCTCCACTTT

abundance: once
j_gene: TRBJ2-1
d_gene: -
v_gene: TRBV7-9
CDR3aa: CASSFPSRREQFF
CDR3nt: TGTGCCAGCAGCTTCCCTTCCCGCCGGGAGCAGTTCTTC

abundance: -
j_gene: TRBJ2-3
d_gene: TRBD2
v_gene: TRBV9
CDR3aa: CASSVSGAGGGPSDTQYF
CDR3nt: TGTGCCAGCAGCGTGAGCGGCGCGGGCGGGGGGCCGTCAGATACGCAGTATTTT

abundance: -
j_gene: TRBJ2-1
d_gene: TRBD2
v_gene: TRBV7-9
CDR3aa: CASSLVIGLADNEQFF
CDR3nt: TGTGCCAGCAGCTTAGTGATAGGACTAGCGGACAATGAGCAGTTCTTC

abundance: -
j_gene: TRBJ2-5
d_gene: TRBD2
v_gene: TRBV7-3
CDR3aa: CASALRGGDGTQYF
CDR3nt: TGTGCCAGCGCCCTCCGCGGGGGGGACGGGACCCAGTACTTC

abundance: few
j_gene: TRBJ2-4
d_gene: -
v_gene: TRBV28
CDR3aa: CASSPTGVGKNIQYF
CDR3nt: TGTGCCAGCAGCCCTACGGGAGTTGGCAAAAACATTCAGTACTTC

abundance: -
j_gene: TRBJ2-7
d_gene: -
v_gene: TRBV20-1
CDR3aa: CSASVANRPHEQYF
CDR3nt: TGCAGTGCTAGTGTGGCAAATCGTCCCCACGAGCAGTACTTC

abundance: -
j_gene: TRBJ1-2
d_gene: TRBD1
v_gene: TRBV6-5
CDR3aa: CASSYRTGANYGYTF
CDR3nt: TGTGCCAGCAGTTACAGGACAGGCGCTAACTATGGCTACACCTTC